This T cell receptor beta chain was identified in a study of OX40 agonist ivuxolimab in advanced cancers. Study-wide context: Patients took ivuxolimab, an agonistic anti-OX40 (CD134) antibody.

Concerning this clone: Its target is unknown.

The repertoire was sequenced with immunoSEQ multiplex PCR; TCRdb's copy has only in-frame clones and lacks some. The repertoire holds about 50,000 clones, around nine tenths seen once, with approximately 10% in the top ten. V was pared by 7 bases and J by 5 bases, with 10 bases between. CDR3 size: 12 residues. The germline CDR1 and CDR2 sequences are MDHEN and SYDVKM. Study outcomes and limitations: Clonal expansion from baseline to week 6 occurred in both CD4+ and CD8+ T cells. Researchers report that CD8+ T cells had, on average, more expanded clones than CD4+.

The source material was CD4+ or CD8+ T cells sorted from blood, sampled in a trial of the OX40 agonist ivuxolimab. This chain links TRBV28 with TRBJ2-3; D unresolved. The clonotype originates from an adult with an advanced solid tumor such as melanoma, head and neck, liver or kidney cancer. CDR3 DNA sequence: TGTGCCAGCAAGGGTTTCCGAGATACGCAGTATTTT. Translating gives CASKGFRDTQYF.